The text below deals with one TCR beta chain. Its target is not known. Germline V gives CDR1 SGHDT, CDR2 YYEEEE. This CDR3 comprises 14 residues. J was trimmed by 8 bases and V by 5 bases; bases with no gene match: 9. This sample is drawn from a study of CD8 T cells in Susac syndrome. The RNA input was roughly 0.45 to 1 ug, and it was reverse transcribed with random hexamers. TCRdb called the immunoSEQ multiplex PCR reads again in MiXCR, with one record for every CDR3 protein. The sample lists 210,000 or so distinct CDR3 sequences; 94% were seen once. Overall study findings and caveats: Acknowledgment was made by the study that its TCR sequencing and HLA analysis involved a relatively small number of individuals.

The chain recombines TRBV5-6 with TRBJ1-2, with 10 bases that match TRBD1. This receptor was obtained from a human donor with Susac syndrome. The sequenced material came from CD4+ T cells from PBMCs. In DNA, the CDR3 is TGTGCCAGCAGTCGGGACAGGGGTTTATGGGGCTACACCTTC. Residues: CASSRDRGLWGYTF.